This T cell receptor (beta chain) was sequenced in a study of shared clonotypes between healthy human individuals. Overall study findings and caveats: The low donor count limited represented genetic and exposure-history diversity. Sorted-subset sequencing was shown by rarefaction to be incomplete despite large depth. Sequencing depth was expected to affect clonotype sharing among donors.

Sequencing was performed with immunoSEQ multiplex PCR; in TCRdb, only in-frame clones are kept and a portion is missing. Here the sample spans 1.5 million to 2.5 million clones, roughly 95% being singletons. Trimming removed 6 bases at V and 5 bases at J, with 14 bases between. Germline CDR1 reads MNHEY; CDR2 reads SMNVEV (reference sequence). This CDR3 has 14 residues. Comment on this clone: Its antigen is as yet unknown.

Naive-designated CD8 cells lacked CD45RO, were positively enriched for CCR7, and omitted terminally differentiated effector memory CD45RA+ cells. The chain employs TRBV27 and TRBJ1-5; maybe TRBD1 (5 bases). The sequenced sample was naive CD8+ T cells sorted from blood. This receptor was taken from a man between 18 and 35 years old in good health. Written as DNA, the CDR3 is TGTGCCAGCAGACCTGAGGGGCCATATCAGCCCCAGCATTTT. Its protein is CASRPEGPYQPQHF.